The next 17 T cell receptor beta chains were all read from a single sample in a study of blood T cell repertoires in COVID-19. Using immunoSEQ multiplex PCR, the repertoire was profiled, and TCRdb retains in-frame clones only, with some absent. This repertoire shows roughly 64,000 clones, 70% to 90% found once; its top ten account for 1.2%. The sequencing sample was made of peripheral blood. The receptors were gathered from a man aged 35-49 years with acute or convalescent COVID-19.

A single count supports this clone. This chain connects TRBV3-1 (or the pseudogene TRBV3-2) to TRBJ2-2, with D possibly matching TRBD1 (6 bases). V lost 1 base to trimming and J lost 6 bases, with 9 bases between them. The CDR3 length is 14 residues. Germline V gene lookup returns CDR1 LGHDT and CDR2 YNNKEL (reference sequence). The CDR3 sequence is CASSQVQGAGELFF. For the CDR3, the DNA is TGTGCCAGCAGCCAAGTACAGGGTGCCGGGGAGCTGTTTTTT.

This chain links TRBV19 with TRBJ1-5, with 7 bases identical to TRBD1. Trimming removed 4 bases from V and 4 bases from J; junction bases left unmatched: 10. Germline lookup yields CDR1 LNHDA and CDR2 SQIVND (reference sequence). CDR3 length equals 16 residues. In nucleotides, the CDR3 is TGTGCCAGTAGTACCCCCCGGGACAGCACTAATCAGCCCCAGCATTTT. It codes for CASSTPRDSTNQPQHF.

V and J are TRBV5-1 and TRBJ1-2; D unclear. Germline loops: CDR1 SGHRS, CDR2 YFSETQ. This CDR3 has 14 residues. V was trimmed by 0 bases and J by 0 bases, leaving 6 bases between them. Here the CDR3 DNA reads TGCGCCAGCAGCTTGGACAACCCTAACTATGGCTACACCTTC. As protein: CASSLDNPNYGYTF.

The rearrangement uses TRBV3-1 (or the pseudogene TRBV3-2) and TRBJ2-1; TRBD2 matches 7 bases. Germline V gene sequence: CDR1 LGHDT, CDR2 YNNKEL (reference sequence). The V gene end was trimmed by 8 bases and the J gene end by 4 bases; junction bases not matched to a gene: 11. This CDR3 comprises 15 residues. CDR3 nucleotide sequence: TGTGCCAGCGCGGGAGACTCGCTTACTTACAATGAGCAGTTCTTC. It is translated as CASAGDSLTYNEQFF.

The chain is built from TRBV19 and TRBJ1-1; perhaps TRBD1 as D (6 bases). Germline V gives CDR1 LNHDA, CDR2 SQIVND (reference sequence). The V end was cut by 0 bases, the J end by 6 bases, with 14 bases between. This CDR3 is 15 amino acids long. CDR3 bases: TGTGCCAGTAGTATAGACGGCAGGGGACGGGCTGAAGCTTTCTTT. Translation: CASSIDGRGRAEAFF.

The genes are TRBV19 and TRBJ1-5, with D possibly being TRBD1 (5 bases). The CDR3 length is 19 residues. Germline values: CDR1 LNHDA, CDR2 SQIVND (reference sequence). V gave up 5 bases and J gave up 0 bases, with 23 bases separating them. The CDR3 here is CASSPNAYGGVYSNQPQHF. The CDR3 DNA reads TGTGCCAGTAGTCCCAACGCCTACGGGGGGGTTTATAGCAATCAGCCCCAGCATTTT.

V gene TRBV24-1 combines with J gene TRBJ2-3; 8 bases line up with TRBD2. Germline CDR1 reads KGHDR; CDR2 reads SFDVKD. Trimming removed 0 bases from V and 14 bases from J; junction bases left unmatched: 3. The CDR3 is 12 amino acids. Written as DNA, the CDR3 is TGTGCCACCAGTGATTTGCAAGGGACTAGGTATTTT. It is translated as CATSDLQGTRYF.

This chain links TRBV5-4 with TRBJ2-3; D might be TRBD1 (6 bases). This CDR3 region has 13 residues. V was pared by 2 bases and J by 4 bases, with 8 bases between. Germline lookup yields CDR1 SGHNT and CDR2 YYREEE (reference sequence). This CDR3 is CASSLQGSDTQYF. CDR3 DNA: TGTGCCAGCAGCTTACAGGGATCAGATACGCAGTATTTT.

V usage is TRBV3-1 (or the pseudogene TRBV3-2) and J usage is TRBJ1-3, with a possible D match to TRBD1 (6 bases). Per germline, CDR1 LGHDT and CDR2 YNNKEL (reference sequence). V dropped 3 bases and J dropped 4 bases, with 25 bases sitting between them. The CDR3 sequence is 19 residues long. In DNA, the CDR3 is TGTGCCAGCAGCCAGGCCAGGGGACCGAGGAGGCCGATCGGAAACACCATATATTTT. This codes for CASSQARGPRRPIGNTIYF.

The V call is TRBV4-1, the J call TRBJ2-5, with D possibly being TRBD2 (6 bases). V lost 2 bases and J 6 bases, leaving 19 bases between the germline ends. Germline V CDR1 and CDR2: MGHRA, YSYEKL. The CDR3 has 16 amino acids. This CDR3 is CASSQWPRGAGKTQYF. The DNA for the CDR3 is TGCGCCAGCAGCCAATGGCCCCGCGGGGCCGGAAAGACCCAGTACTTC.

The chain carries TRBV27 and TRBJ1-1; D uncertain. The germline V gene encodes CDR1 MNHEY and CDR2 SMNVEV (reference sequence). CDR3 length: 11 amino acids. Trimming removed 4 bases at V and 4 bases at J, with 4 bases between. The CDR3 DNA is TGTGCCAGCAGTTCTCGCACTGAAGCTTTCTTT. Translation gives CASSSRTEAFF.

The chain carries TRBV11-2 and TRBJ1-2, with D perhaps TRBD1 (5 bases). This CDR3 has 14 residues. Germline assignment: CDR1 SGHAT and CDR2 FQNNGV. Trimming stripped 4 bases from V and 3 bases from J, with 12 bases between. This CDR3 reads CASSSNRQHYGYTF. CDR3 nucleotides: TGTGCCAGCAGCTCAAACCGACAGCACTATGGCTACACCTTC.

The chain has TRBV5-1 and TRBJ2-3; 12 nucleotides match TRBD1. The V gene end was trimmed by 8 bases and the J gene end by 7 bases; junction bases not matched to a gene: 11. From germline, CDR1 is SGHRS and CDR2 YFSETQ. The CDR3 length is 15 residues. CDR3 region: CASNDMGQGANTQYF. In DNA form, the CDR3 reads TGCGCCAGTAACGATATGGGACAGGGGGCGAATACGCAGTATTTT.

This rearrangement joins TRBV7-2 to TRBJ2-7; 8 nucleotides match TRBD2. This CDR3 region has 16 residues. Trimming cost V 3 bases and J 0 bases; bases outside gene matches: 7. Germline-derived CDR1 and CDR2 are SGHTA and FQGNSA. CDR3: CASSFPLAGLSYEQYF. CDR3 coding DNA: TGTGCCAGCAGCTTCCCTCTAGCGGGCCTCTCCTACGAGCAGTACTTC.

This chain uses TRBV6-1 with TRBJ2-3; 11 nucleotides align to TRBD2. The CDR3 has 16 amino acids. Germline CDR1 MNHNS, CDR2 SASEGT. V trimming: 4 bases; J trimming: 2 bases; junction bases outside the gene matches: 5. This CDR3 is CASSADSGGDTDTQYF. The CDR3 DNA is TGTGCCAGCAGTGCGGATAGCGGGGGGGACACAGATACGCAGTATTTT.

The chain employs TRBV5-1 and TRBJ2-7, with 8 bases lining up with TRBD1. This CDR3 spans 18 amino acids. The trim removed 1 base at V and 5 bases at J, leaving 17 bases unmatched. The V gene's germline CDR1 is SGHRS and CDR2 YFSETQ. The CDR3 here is CASSLSGQGFVLLHEQYF. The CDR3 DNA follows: TGCGCCAGCAGCTTGAGCGGACAGGGTTTTGTATTATTGCACGAGCAGTACTTC.

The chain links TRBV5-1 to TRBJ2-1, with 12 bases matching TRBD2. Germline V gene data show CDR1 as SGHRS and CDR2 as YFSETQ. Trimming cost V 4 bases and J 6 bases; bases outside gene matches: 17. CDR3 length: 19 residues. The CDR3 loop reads CASSPASGGAGGHVNEQFF. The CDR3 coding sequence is TGCGCCAGCAGCCCCGCTAGCGGGGGGGCCGGGGGACATGTCAATGAGCAGTTCTTC.